The entry that follows covers one TCR beta chain sequence. Separate alpha and beta amplification began at the second PCR step. Both TRBC1 and TRBC2 were covered by a beta constant-region primer of two equimolar oligonucleotides. Nested alpha and beta constant-region primers with the SP2 primer drove four PCR rounds on ligated cDNA. An oligonucleotide with the SP2 primer and a 12-nucleotide UMI was ligated to the cDNA 3' end. Using its own MiXCR run on the UMI-ligation and nested PCR reads, TCRdb lists one record per CDR3 protein. The sample has 80,000 to 95,000 distinct CDR3 sequences, over 8.5% seen once. This specimen comes from a study of naive and memory T cell subsets. V lost 6 bases, J lost 4 bases, and 12 bases lay in between. CDR1 is MNHEY and CDR2 is SVGAGI in the germline V gene. This CDR3 comprises 13 residues.

The chain couples TRBV6-5 to TRBJ1-1, with D uncertain. The sequenced sample consisted of naive CD8+ T cells from blood. The sequence came from a human donor in good health. The CDR3 protein is CASSYGLGTEAFF. DNA of the CDR3: TGTGCCAGCAGCTACGGTTTGGGCACTGAAGCTTTCTTT.